This is a list of T cell receptor beta chains from one sample in a study of cytomegalovirus exposure and HLA in healthy donors. Repertoires were generated with immunoSEQ multiplex PCR, while TCRdb's copy carries only in-frame clones and drops some. The table shows 160,000 or so clones, with about 85% occurring only once. Sequenced material: PBMCs. The receptors shown here come from a man aged 18 to 29 in good health and CMV-seronegative. Each CDR3 is given with its conserved first and last residue. Each record gives: D gene, clone size, J gene, V gene, CDR3 DNA, CDR3 protein. D genes are given only for firm matches. The size entry is marked missing in some rows and otherwise reads once, few, many or a size class.

-	-	TRBJ2-3	TRBV2	TGTGCCAGCAGTATGACTGGCGGGATTTCCACAGATACGCAGTATTTT	CASSMTGGISTDTQYF
-	-	TRBJ2-5	TRBV7-9	TGTGCCAGCAGCTACGTACTAGGGCAGGAGACCCAGTACTTC	CASSYVLGQETQYF
-	-	TRBJ2-7	TRBV9	TGTGCCAGCAGCGCTGCAGTAGGGGCCTACGAGCAGTACTTC	CASSAAVGAYEQYF
TRBD1	-	TRBJ1-1	TRBV12-5	TGTGCTAGCCAATATCCGGGACAGGGGAACACTGAAGCTTTCTTT	CASQYPGQGNTEAFF
TRBD1	few	TRBJ2-7	TRBV28	TGTGCCAGCAGTTTGGGTACAGGGGGGCTCAACGAGCAGTACTTC	CASSLGTGGLNEQYF
-	-	TRBJ1-6	TRBV7-3	TGTGCCAGCAGCTTAAGGGCTGATCGCTCTTCACCCCTCCACTTT	CASSLRADRSSPLHF
TRBD1	-	TRBJ2-7	TRBV19	TGTGCCAGTAGCCCGGGACAGGGAGACTACGAGCAGTACTTC	CASSPGQGDYEQYF
-	-	TRBJ1-1	TRBV5-8	TGTGCCAGCAGCTCTAGAGGCGGAGTGAACACTGAAGCTTTCTTT	CASSSRGGVNTEAFF
-	-	TRBJ1-4	TRBV2	TGTGCCAGCGGCGACCAGGGGCGGGGGGAAAAACTGTTTTTT	CASGDQGRGEKLFF
-	-	TRBJ1-3	TRBV27	TGTGCCAGCAGTTTATACAGTGACTCTGGAAACACCATATATTTT	CASSLYSDSGNTIYF
TRBD1	-	TRBJ2-7	TRBV7-9	TGTGCCAGCAGCTTCCCTATCGATCCAGGACAGGGGGCATACGAGCAGTACTTC	CASSFPIDPGQGAYEQYF
TRBD1	-	TRBJ2-7	TRBV29-1	TGCAGCGGAGGACAGGGGGCACCAGCGGGCGAGCAGTACTTC	CSGGQGAPAGEQYF
TRBD2	-	TRBJ2-4	TRBV5-1	TGCGCCAGCAGCACCAGGACTAGCGGGGGGGCCAAAAACATTCAGTACTTC	CASSTRTSGGAKNIQYF
TRBD1	few	TRBJ2-1	TRBV5-1	TGCGCCAGCAGCACCGGACAGGGGGAGAATGAGCAGTTCTTC	CASSTGQGENEQFF
-	-	TRBJ2-2	TRBV11-3	TGTGCCAGCAGCTCCCGGGAGCCGGGGGACACCGGGGAGCTGTTTTTT	CASSSREPGDTGELFF
-	-	TRBJ2-5	TRBV29-1	TGCAGCGTTGATACCGGGAGTACAGAGACCCAGTACTTC	CSVDTGSTETQYF
-	-	TRBJ1-2	TRBV7-9	TGTGCCAGCAGCCCTACCGGGGATCCGGGAGGCTACACCTTC	CASSPTGDPGGYTF
-	-	TRBJ1-2	TRBV7-2	TGTGCCAGCAGCTTAGGGGGAGGGGGGGGGCACTATGGCTACACCTTC	CASSLGGGGGHYGYTF
TRBD1	-	TRBJ2-1	TRBV5-1	TGCGCCAGCAGCTGGACCGGGACAGGGGTACTGAATGAGCAGTTCTTC	CASSWTGTGVLNEQFF
-	-	TRBJ2-2	TRBV27	TGTGCCAGCAGTTCTTTAACCGGGGAGCTGTTTTTT	CASSSLTGELFF
-	-	TRBJ2-5	TRBV7-8	TGTGCCAGCAGCCCAACAGGAGAGGCCTATCAAGAGACCCAGTACTTC	CASSPTGEAYQETQYF
-	-	TRBJ2-7	TRBV14	TGTGCCAGCAGCCAAGTAACTCAAACGCAGTACTTC	CASSQVTQTQYF